These T cell receptor beta chains were read from a single sample in a study of blood T cell repertoires in COVID-19. Profiling relied on immunoSEQ multiplex PCR, and the TCRdb table lists in-frame clones only, not all of them. The sample has about 140,000 clones, about 85% seen once. The source material was peripheral blood. These receptors all come from a human donor with COVID-19, enrolled during active disease. The donor label of this sample is uncertain. Both conserved end residues are part of each CDR3. The D gene is left open where the match is weak.

j_call: TRBJ1-2; v_call: TRBV6-5; d_call: TRBD1; cdr3_aa: CASRGGQAFYGYTF
j_call: TRBJ1-4; v_call: TRBV2; d_call: .; cdr3_aa: CASRETATNEKLFF
j_call: TRBJ1-6; v_call: TRBV7-8; d_call: TRBD1; cdr3_aa: CASSQTGGLSPLHF
j_call: TRBJ2-1; v_call: TRBV18; d_call: .; cdr3_aa: CASSPPGLIYNEQFF
j_call: TRBJ2-5; v_call: TRBV4-2; d_call: TRBD2; cdr3_aa: CASSHYLAGNQETQYF
j_call: TRBJ2-3; v_call: TRBV3-1/TRBV3-2; d_call: .; cdr3_aa: CASSQVGDTDTQYF
j_call: TRBJ1-1; v_call: TRBV25-1; d_call: .; cdr3_aa: CASSAVNTEAFF
j_call: TRBJ2-1; v_call: TRBV9; d_call: .; cdr3_aa: CASSAPLNEQFF
j_call: TRBJ1-5; v_call: TRBV23-1; d_call: .; cdr3_aa: CATEGQGGYGNQPQHF
j_call: TRBJ1-1; v_call: TRBV11-3; d_call: .; cdr3_aa: CASSLGEYTEAFF
j_call: TRBJ2-2; v_call: TRBV5-1; d_call: TRBD1; cdr3_aa: CASSPLAGGNGELFF